This paragraph reports one T cell receptor (beta chain). This clonotype was picked up many times. Its antigen has not been determined. Base qualities are not provided; no much larger clone lies one nucleotide away. These data originate in a study of early T cells in non-severe SARS-CoV-2 infection (dated by TCRdb to the early 2020s). Broadly, across the study: Bulk RNA from unsorted whole blood was used for TCR sequencing, so alpha and beta chains could not be paired.

Libraries were made using 5' RACE. Sequenced using a NextSeq 500. In the TCR library protocol, unique molecular identifiers were attached to individual cDNA molecules to correct for PCR bias and sequencing error. Sequencing covered both TCR alpha and beta chains, and within each sample the abundances of alpha and beta sequences were tightly co-correlated. In the paper's pipeline: Decombinator V4 was used to perform V gene, J gene and CDR3 annotation of TCR sequences. Expanded TCRs were defined as changing significantly between any two time points under a Poisson model with p below 0.0001. TCR abundances were normalised to the total number of TCRs sequenced per sample and were expressed as counts per million. MAIT TCRs were defined by TRAV1-2 paired with TRAJ12, TRAJ20 or TRAJ33, and iNKT TCRs by TRAV10 paired with TRAJ18. A search of VDJdb, accessed on 1 November 2021, was run for TCRs annotated to CMV, EBV and SARS-CoV-2, with TCRs annotated for multiple antigens excluded. TCRdb reworked the public reads: Q25 trimming with fastp, MiXCR clone assembly, productive beta chains retained. Identical CDR3 proteins give one entry, which carries the most common genes and DNA. What appears here as the V and J calls and clone size reflects TCRdb's work, not the paper's. The sample profile shows roughly 55,000 distinct CDR3 sequences; 6% to 7% of them were found once. 3.5% to 4% of the sample is taken by the ten largest.

CDR3 length: 21 amino acids, cysteine to phenylalanine. Only the CDR3 part of the read is kept: 63 bases, read in frame from the first base. CDR1 and CDR2 are read off the germline V gene as SGHTA and FQGNSA. Trimming takes 2 bases from V and 0 bases from J, and the germline ends sit 27 bases apart. Results and caveats for the whole study, not just this receptor: Matching against VDJdb was skewed toward anti-spike CD8 responses, likely underestimated virus-specific expansions, and missed private and CD4 specificities.

This was a case-control study nested in a cohort of healthcare workers in London, UK, who had nasopharyngeal swab PCR tests and blood samples taken every week. Healthcare workers were enrolled in the week of the UK lockdown, from 23 to 31 March 2020, and were followed every week for up to roughly 15 weeks. The V and J segments used are TRBV7-2 and TRBJ2-3, with no D gene named confidently. The TCR was taken from an adult who was a healthcare worker with PCR-confirmed SARS-CoV-2 infection or an uninfected control (not recorded which). Material for sequencing was whole blood. The nucleotide sequence is TGTGCCAGCAGCTTATTTATCCCGGGCCGCTCCCCCCTTTCTAGCACAGATACGCAGTATTTT. Translated, this gives CASSLFIPGRSPLSSTDTQYF.